The clone carrying this TCR beta chain was recorded only once. Antigen specificity is unknown. PCR used 60 Vbeta primers and 13 Jbeta primers. Assay: immunoSEQ multiplex PCR; the TCRdb copy retains only in-frame clones and omits some. The repertoire has some 120,000 clones, 80% of them found once; the top ten carry approximately 1.2%. The data derive from a study of cytomegalovirus exposure and HLA in healthy donors. Turning to the study itself: An earlier analysis found roughly 110 million unique TCR beta sequences from 200 million or so T cells.

The germline V gene has CDR1 SGHTA and CDR2 FQGTGA. Trimming cost V 1 base and J 2 bases; bases outside gene matches: 6. The CDR3 loop spans 17 amino acids. Study results and limitations: Certain indistinguishable V segments, among them TRBV6-2 and TRBV6-3, were excluded. Analyses of presence and absence presupposed an approximately uniform sequencing depth across donors.

The sample was PBMCs. The sequence was collected from a female donor in good health and CMV-seronegative. The genes are TRBV7-3 and TRBJ2-3, with 10 bases aligning to TRBD2. CDR3 nucleotides: TGTGCCAGCAGCTTAAATCTCCTAGCGGGGGCCACAGATACGCAGTATTTT. Amino acids: CASSLNLLAGATDTQYF.